A single sample gave rise to the 6 T cell receptor beta chains below, sequenced in a study of blood T cell repertoires in COVID-19. TCRdb's copy holds only in-frame clones and misses some; the assay was immunoSEQ multiplex PCR. There are some 52,000 clones in the sample; 85% to 90% occur only once, and roughly 5% lies in the top ten. Source material: peripheral blood. Source of these receptors: a man aged 55 to 70 with active COVID-19.

The rearrangement links TRBV20-1 to TRBJ2-7; D might be TRBD2 (5 bases). This CDR3 is 11 amino acids long. The V gene's germline CDR1 is DFQATT and CDR2 SNEGSKA (reference sequence). V was trimmed by 0 bases and J by 12 bases, leaving 12 bases between them. CDR3 sequence (DNA): TGCAGTGCTAGAGATCGAGGGAGTCCGTACTTC. This translates into CSARDRGSPYF.

This chain connects TRBV6-1 to TRBJ2-5; a weak D match, TRBD2 (6 bases). V dropped 1 base and J dropped 5 bases, with 14 bases sitting between them. Looked up from germline, CDR1 is MNHNS and CDR2 is SASEGT. The CDR3 length is 15 residues. The CDR3 nucleotides read TGTGCCAGCAGTGAAGGGACCGCAGGAGGGGAGACCCAGTACTTC. This gives the protein CASSEGTAGGETQYF.

V gene TRBV7-8 combines with J gene TRBJ2-1; D is possibly TRBD1 (6 bases). Between the trimmed V and J ends, which lost 5 bases and 6 bases, there was a span of 14 bases. The CDR3 is 14 amino acids. Germline V gene lookup returns CDR1 SGHVS and CDR2 FQNEAQ. The CDR3 is CASSPRGIRNEQFF. The CDR3 DNA follows: TGTGCCAGCAGCCCGAGGGGGATACGCAATGAGCAGTTCTTC.

The V call is TRBV28, the J call TRBJ1-2; TRBD1 agrees at 8 bases. V gave up 6 bases and J gave up 6 bases; unmatched junction bases: 9. There are 14 residues in the CDR3. Per the germline V gene, CDR1 is MDHEN and CDR2 is SYDVKM. CDR3 nucleotide sequence: TGTGCCAGCAGACAAACAGGGGGTATTGATGGCTACACCTTC. Encoded protein: CASRQTGGIDGYTF.

The chain uses TRBV28 and TRBJ2-7, with a tentative D call TRBD2 (6 bases). V lost 4 bases to trimming and J lost 3 bases, with 10 bases between them. CDR3 length equals 13 residues. Germline V gene lookup returns CDR1 MDHEN and CDR2 SYDVKM. The CDR3 nucleotides are TGTGCCAGCAGTTGGAGGGGAGGCTACGAGCAGTACTTC. Translated, it gives CASSWRGGYEQYF.

The J gene is TRBJ1-2, the V gene TRBV15; D possibly corresponds to TRBD1 (5 bases). Trimming stripped 1 base from V and 4 bases from J, with 7 bases between. This CDR3 has 13 residues. The germline CDR1 and CDR2 sequences are LNHNV and YYDKDF (reference sequence). The CDR3 DNA is TGTGCCACCAGCAGAGGAGACAGCTATGGCTACACCTTC. It codes for CATSRGDSYGYTF.